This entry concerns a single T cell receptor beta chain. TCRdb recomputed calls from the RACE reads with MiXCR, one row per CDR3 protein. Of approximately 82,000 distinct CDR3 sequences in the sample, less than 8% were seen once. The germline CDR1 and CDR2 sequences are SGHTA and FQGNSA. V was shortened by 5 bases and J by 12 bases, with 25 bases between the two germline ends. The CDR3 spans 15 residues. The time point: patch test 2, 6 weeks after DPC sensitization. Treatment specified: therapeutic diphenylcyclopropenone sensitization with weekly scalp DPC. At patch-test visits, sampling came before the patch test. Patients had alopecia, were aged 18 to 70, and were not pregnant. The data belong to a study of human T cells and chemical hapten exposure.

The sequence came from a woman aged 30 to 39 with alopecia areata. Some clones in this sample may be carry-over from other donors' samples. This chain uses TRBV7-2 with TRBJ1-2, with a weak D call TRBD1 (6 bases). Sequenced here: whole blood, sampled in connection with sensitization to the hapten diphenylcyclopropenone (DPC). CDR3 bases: TGTGCCAGCAGCCAGAACTCCGGGACACAGAACCCCGACACCTTC. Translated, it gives CASSQNSGTQNPDTF.